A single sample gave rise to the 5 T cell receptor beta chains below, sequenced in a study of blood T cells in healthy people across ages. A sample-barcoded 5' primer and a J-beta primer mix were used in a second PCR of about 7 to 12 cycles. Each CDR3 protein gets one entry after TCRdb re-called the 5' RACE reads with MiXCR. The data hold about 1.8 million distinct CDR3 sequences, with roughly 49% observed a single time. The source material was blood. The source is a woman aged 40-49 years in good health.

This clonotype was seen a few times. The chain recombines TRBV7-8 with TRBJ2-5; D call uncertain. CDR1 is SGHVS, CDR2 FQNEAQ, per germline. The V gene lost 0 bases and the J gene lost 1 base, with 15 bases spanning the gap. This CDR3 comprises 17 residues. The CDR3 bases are TGTGCCAGCAGCTTAGCGTCCGAACCCCTCGGCCAAGAGACCCAGTACTTC. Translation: CASSLASEPLGQETQYF.

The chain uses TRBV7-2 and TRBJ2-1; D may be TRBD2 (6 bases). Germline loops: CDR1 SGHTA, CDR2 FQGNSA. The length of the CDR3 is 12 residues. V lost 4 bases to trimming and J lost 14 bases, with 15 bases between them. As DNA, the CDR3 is TGTGCCAGCAGCTACGAGGGCGGGGCCAAGTTCTTC. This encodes CASSYEGGAKFF. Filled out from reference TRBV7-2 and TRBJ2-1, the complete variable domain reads GAGVSQSPSNKVTEKGKDVELRCDPISGHTALYWYRQSLGQGLEFLIYFQGNSAPDKSGLPSDRFSAERTGGSVSTLTIQRTQQEDSAVYLCASSYEGGAKFFGPGTRLTVL.

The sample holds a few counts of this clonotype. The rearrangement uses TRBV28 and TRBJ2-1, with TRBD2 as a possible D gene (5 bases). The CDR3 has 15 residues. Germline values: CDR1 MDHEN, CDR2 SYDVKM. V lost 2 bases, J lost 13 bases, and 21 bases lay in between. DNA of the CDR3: TGTGCCAGCAGTTTACCCCTCGACTACGGTGGTAATCAGTTCTTC. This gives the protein CASSLPLDYGGNQFF.

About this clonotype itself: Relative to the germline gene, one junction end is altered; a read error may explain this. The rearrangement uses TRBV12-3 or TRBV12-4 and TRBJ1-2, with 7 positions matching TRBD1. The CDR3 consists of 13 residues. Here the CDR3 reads CAGSYGQASGYTF. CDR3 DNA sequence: TGTGCCGGCAGCTACGGACAGGCGAGCGGCTACACCTTC.

DNA for the CDR3: TGTGCCAGCAACAGGGGGCCCTACGAGCAGTACTTC. It is translated as CASNRGPYEQYF. The chain is built from TRBV2 and TRBJ2-7, with 9 bases lining up with TRBD1. CDR1 is SNHLY, CDR2 FYNNEI, per germline. The J segment lost 2 bases and the V segment lost 7 bases, leaving 0 bases of the junction unmatched. CDR3 length: 12 amino acids.